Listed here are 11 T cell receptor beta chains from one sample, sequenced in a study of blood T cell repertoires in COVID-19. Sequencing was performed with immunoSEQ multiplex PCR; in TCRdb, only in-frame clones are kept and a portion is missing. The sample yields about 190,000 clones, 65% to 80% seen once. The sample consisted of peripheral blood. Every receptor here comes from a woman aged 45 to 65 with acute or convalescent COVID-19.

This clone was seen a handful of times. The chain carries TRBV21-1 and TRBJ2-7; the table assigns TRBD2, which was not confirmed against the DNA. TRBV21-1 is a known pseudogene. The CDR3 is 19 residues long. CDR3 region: CASSKEIRVLGRGAYEQYF. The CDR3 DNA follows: TGTGCCAGCAGCAAAGAGATTAGGGTCCTAGGGCGGGGAGCCTACGAGCAGTACTTC.

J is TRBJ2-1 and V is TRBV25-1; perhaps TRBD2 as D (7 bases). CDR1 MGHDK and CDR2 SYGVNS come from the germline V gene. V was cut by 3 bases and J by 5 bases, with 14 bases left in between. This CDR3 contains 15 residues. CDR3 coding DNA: TGTGCCAGCAGTGATCGGGGGGCTTGGGACAATGAGCAGTTCTTC. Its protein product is CASSDRGAWDNEQFF.

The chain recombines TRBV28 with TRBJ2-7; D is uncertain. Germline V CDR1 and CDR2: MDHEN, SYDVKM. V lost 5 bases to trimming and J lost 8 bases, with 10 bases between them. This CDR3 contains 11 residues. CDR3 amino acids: CASSLNKKQYF. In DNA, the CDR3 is TGTGCCAGCAGTCTCAACAAAAAGCAGTACTTC.

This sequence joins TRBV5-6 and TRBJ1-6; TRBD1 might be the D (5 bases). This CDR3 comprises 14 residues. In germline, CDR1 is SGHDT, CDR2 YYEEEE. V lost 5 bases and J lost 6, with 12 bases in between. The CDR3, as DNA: TGTGCCAGCAGGTCCCGGGGGGGTAATTCACCCCTCCACTTT. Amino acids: CASRSRGGNSPLHF.

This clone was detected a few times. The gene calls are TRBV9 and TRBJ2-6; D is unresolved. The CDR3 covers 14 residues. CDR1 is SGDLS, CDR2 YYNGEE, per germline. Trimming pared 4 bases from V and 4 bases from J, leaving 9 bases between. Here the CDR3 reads CASSRQAGANVLTF. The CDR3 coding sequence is TGTGCCAGCAGCCGTCAAGCCGGGGCCAACGTCCTGACTTTC.

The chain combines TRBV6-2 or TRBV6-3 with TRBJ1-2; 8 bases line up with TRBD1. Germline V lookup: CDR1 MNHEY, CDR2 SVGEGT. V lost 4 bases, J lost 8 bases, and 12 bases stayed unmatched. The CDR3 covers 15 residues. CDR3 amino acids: CASSSAGTGDGGYTF. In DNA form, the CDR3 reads TGTGCCAGCAGTTCGGCCGGGACAGGAGATGGGGGCTACACCTTC.

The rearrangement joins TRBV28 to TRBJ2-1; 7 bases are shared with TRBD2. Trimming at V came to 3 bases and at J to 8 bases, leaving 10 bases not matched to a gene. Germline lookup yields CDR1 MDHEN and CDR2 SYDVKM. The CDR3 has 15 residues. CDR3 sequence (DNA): TGTGCCAGCAGTTTGGACCGGGAGGATGGATATGAGCAGTTCTTC. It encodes CASSLDREDGYEQFF.

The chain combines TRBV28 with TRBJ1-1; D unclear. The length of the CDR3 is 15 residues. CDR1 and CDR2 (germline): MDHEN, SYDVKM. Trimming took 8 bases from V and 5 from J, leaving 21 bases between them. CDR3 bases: TGTGCCAGCCAAAACTCGGGAGCGGGTAGGACTGAAGCTTTCTTT. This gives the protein CASQNSGAGRTEAFF.

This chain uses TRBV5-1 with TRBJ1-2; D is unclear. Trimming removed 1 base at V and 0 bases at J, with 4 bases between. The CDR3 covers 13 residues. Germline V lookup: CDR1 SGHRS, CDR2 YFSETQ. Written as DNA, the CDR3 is TGCGCCAGCAGCTTGACAGCTAACTATGGCTACACCTTC. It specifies CASSLTANYGYTF.

As DNA, the CDR3 is TGTGCCAGCAGCTCGGACAGGATAGCTAACTATGGCTACACCTTC. Translating it yields CASSSDRIANYGYTF. The chain has TRBV6-5 and TRBJ1-2; 7 nucleotides align to TRBD1. Germline V lookup: CDR1 MNHEY, CDR2 SVGAGI. Unmatched junction bases numbered 7, after V lost 6 bases and J lost 0 bases. CDR3 length: 15 residues.

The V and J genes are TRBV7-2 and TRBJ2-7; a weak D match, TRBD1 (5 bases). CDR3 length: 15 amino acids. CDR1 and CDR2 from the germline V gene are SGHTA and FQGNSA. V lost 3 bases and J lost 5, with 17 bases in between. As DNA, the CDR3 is TGTGCCAGCAGCTTGGAACAGGCAGTTTCGCACGAGCAGTACTTC. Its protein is CASSLEQAVSHEQYF. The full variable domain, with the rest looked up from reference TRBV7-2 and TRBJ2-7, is GAGVSQSPSNKVTEKGKDVELRCDPISGHTALYWYRQSLGQGLEFLIYFQGNSAPDKSGLPSDRFSAERTGGSVSTLTIQRTQQEDSAVYLCASSLEQAVSHEQYFGPGTRLTVT.